Each of the 9 T cell receptor beta chains below was sequenced from the same sample in a study of cytomegalovirus exposure and HLA in healthy donors. PCR used 60 Vbeta primers and 13 Jbeta primers. Produced via immunoSEQ multiplex PCR; TCRdb's table is partial and in-frame only. Seen here are around 130,000 clones, roughly 74% observed once, and the top ten hold approximately 5.4%. Sequenced material: PBMCs. The receptors stem from a woman between 45 and 65 years old in good health and CMV-seropositive.

V gene TRBV2 combines with J gene TRBJ2-3, with 12 bases identical to TRBD2. Germline trimming cut 6 bases from V and 6 bases from J; bases unmatched to any gene: 7. Germline CDR1 reads SNHLY; CDR2 reads FYNNEI. The CDR3 has 15 residues. The CDR3 spells CASRMTSGGLDTQYF. CDR3 DNA sequence: TGTGCCAGCAGGATGACTAGCGGGGGCCTGGATACGCAGTATTTT.

V is TRBV10-3 and J is TRBJ1-3; D ambiguous. V was pared by 3 bases and J by 4 bases, with 13 bases between. CDR1 and CDR2 from the germline V gene are ENHRY and SYGVKD. The CDR3 runs to 15 residues. DNA of the CDR3: TGTGCCATCAGTGATGGTAGCGGCGCGGGAAACACCATATATTTT. It encodes CAISDGSGAGNTIYF.

J is TRBJ2-5 and V is TRBV4-3; TRBD1 matches at 7 bases. Germline CDR1 is LGHNA and CDR2 is YSLEER. This CDR3 is built from 16 residues. The junction had 9 bases not matched to a gene; V was cut back by 0 bases and J by 5 bases. The CDR3 sequence is CASSQDGLKGAETQYF. In DNA form, the CDR3 reads TGCGCCAGCAGCCAAGATGGGCTGAAGGGGGCGGAGACCCAGTACTTC.

The V call is TRBV7-6, the J call TRBJ2-7, with no clear D. This CDR3 is 13 amino acids long. Germline CDR1 SGHVS, CDR2 FNYEAQ. The V end was cut by 4 bases, the J end by 2 bases, with 9 bases between. The CDR3 nucleotides read TGTGCCAGCAGCTCGCGCTCTACCTACGAGCAGTACTTC. Protein: CASSSRSTYEQYF.

CDR3 in DNA: TGTGCCATCAGGGCGCAGGGTGGCACTGAAGCTTTCTTT. Protein product: CAIRAQGGTEAFF. The V call is TRBV10-3, the J call TRBJ1-1, with a tentative D call TRBD1 (5 bases). Trimming left V 6 bases short and J 4 bases short, with 12 bases between. This CDR3 contains 13 residues. Germline V gives CDR1 ENHRY, CDR2 SYGVKD.

The V gene is TRBV7-2, the J gene TRBJ1-2, with D hard to call. V lost 0 bases to trimming and J lost 4 bases, with 9 bases between them. There are 14 residues in the CDR3. Germline lookup yields CDR1 SGHTA and CDR2 FQGNSA. The CDR3 here is CASSLAVRPYGYTF. CDR3 in DNA: TGTGCCAGCAGCTTAGCCGTCAGGCCCTATGGCTACACCTTC.

The chain has TRBV19 and TRBJ2-3; 11 bases line up with TRBD2. Germline assignment: CDR1 LNHDA and CDR2 SQIVND (reference sequence). This CDR3 has 14 residues. Germline trimming cut 9 bases from V and 4 bases from J; bases unmatched to any gene: 6. CDR3 sequence reads: CASKTSGEADTQYF. The DNA for the CDR3 is TGTGCCAGCAAGACTAGCGGGGAGGCAGATACGCAGTATTTT.

This chain uses TRBV11-3 with TRBJ2-5, with TRBD1 matching 9 bases. CDR1 and CDR2 (germline): SGHNT, YENEEA. The CDR3 consists of 16 residues. The V and J ends lost 5 bases and 4 bases, in that order; junction bases with no gene match: 11. Here the CDR3 reads CASSEWGTGIGETQYF. The CDR3 DNA reads TGTGCCAGCAGCGAATGGGGGACAGGGATAGGAGAGACCCAGTACTTC.

This sequence joins TRBV6-5 and TRBJ1-2, with D perhaps matching TRBD1 (6 bases). This CDR3 has 13 residues. Trimming removed 8 bases at V and 3 bases at J, with 13 bases between. Germline V CDR1 and CDR2: MNHEY, SVGAGI. The CDR3 region has the DNA TGTGCCAGCCGCGGACAGACCGACTATGGCTACACCTTC. Translated: CASRGQTDYGYTF.